This entry describes one TCR beta chain. The data belong to a study of PD-L1 blockade in urothelial cancer. Study-wide context: Between 0 and 3 prior chemotherapy regimens had been given to patients. At 3 weeks after treatment start (second dose) and again at 6 weeks, blood was analyzed.

Germline CDR1 reads LGHNA; CDR2 reads YNFKEQ. The CDR3 is 16 amino acids. Trimming removed 1 base from V and 1 base from J; junction bases left unmatched: 1. Produced via immunoSEQ multiplex PCR; TCRdb's table is partial and in-frame only. The sample has some 79,000 clones; around 76% are singletons. This TCR was sampled from a man in his 70s with urothelial cancer. The J gene is TRBJ2-7, the V gene TRBV4-2, with 13 bases that match TRBD2. The source material was PBMCs, sampled around atezolizumab (anti-PD-L1) treatment. Here the CDR3 DNA reads TGTGCCAGCAGCCAAGCACTAGCGGGAGGGTCCTACGAGCAGTACTTC. It yields the protein CASSQALAGGSYEQYF.